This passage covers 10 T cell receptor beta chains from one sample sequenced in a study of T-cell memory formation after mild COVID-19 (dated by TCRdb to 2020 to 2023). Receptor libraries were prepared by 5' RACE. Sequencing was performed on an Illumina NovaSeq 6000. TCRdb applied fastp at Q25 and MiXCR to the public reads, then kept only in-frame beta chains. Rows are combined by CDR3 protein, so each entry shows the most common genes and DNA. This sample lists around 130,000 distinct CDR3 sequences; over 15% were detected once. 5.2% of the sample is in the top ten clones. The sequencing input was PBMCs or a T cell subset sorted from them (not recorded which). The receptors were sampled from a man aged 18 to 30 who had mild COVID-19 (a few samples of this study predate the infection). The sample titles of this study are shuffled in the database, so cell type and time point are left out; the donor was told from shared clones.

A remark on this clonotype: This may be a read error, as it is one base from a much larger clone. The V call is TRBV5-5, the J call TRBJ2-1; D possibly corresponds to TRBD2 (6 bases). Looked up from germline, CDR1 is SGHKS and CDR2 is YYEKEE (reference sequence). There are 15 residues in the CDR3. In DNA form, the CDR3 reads TGTGCCAGCATCTTGGGAGGAAGTGGCTACAATGAGCAGTTCTTC. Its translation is CASILGGSGYNEQFF.

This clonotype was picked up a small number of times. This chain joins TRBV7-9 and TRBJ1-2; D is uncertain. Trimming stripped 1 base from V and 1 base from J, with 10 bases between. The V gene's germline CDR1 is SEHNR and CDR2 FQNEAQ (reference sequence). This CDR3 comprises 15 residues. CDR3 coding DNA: TGTGCCAGCAGCTTAGACTGGGTCCTTAACTATGGCTACACCTTC. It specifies CASSLDWVLNYGYTF.

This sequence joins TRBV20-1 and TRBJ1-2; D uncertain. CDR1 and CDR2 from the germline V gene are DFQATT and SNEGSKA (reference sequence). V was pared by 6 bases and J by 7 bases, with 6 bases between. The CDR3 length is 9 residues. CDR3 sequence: CSALGGYTF. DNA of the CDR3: TGCAGTGCCCTGGGTGGCTACACCTTC.

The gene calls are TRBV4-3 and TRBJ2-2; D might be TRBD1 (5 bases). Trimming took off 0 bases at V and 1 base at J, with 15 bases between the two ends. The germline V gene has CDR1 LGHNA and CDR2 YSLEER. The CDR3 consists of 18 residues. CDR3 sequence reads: CASSQEVARTLNTGELFF. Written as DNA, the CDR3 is TGCGCCAGCAGCCAAGAAGTGGCCCGGACACTGAACACCGGGGAGCTGTTTTTT.

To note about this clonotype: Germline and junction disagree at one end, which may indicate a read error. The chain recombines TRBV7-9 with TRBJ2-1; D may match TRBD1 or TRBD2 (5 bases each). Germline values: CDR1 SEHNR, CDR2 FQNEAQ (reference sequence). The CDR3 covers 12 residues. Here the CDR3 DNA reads TGTGCCAGCAGATTAACCGGGACCTTAGGGGCTTTC. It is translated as CASRLTGTLGAF.

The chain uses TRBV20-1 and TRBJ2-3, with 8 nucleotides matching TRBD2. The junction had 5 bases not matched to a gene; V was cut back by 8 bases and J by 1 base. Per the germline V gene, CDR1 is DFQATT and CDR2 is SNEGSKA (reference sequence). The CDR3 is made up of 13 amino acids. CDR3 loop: CSLSAGGTDTQYF. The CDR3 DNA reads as TGCAGTCTGTCAGCGGGGGGCACAGATACGCAGTATTTT.

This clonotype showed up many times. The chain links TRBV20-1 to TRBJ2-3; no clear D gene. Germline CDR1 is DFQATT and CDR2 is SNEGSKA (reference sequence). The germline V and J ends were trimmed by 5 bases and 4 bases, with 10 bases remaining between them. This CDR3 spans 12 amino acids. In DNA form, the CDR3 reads TGCAGTGCTCCAGCCCCCGCAGATACGCAGTATTTT. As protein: CSAPAPADTQYF.

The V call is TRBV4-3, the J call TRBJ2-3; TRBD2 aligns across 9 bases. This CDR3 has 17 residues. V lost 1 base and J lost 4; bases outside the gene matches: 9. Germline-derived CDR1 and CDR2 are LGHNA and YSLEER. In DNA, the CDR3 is TGCGCCAGCAGCCAAGCCGGGACTAGCATCCCTGCAGATACGCAGTATTTT. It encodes CASSQAGTSIPADTQYF.

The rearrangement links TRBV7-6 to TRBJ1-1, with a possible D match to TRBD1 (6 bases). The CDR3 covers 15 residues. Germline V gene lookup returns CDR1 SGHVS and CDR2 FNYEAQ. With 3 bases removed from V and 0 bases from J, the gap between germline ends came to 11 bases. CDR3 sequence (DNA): TGTGCCAGCAGCTTTTCGGGACAATTGAACACTGAAGCTTTCTTT. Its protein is CASSFSGQLNTEAFF.

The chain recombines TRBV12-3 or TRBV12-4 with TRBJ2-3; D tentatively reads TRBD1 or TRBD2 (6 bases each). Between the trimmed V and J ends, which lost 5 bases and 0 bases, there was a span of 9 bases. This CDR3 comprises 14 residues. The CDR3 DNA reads TGTGCCAGCAGTAGGGGGGAAAGCACAGATACGCAGTATTTT. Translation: CASSRGESTDTQYF.